Given below is one TCR beta chain in context. This clonotype was counted ten times or more. Its recognized antigen is unknown. Base quality data are lacking; no much larger clone is found one base away. For repertoire sequencing, TCR beta CDR3 regions were amplified from RNA transcripts. The first round of RT-PCR was done with HTBI primers and the Qiagen OneStep RT-PCR kit, and was followed by a second round of multiplex PCR, then size selection and purification. Sequencing of the libraries was carried out on an Illumina HiSeq2000 in paired-end mode with 100 bp reads. Regarding the original processing steps: SOAPnuke was used to process the reads, removing any read that contained adapters or uncalled bases, had a mean Phred below 15, or lacked an exact match to the constant primer or identifier. High-quality paired reads were merged with COPE v1.2.5. Each unique nucleotide sequence was defined as a clonotype, and clonotypes were aligned to IMGT TRB V, D and J references with MiTCR v1.1. The analysis was limited to V-J combinations with a frequency above 0.0001, which together covered about 99% of the repertoires. A TCR clonal expansion and chaos score per V-J combination was defined as the ratio of F50 clonal expansion to chaos observed in the TCRdist matrix. Features were reduced by Welch's t-statistics and random forest to over ten V-J combinations, which fed a naive Bayes classifier. The similarity between thyroid and blood repertoires was quantified using the Morisita-Horn index. The public reads were quality trimmed at Q25 with fastp and then assembled into clones with MiXCR by TCRdb, keeping productive beta chains. Entries that share a CDR3 protein sequence are merged under the most common genes and DNA. TCRdb, not the authors, supplied the V and J calls. This sample gives about 220,000 distinct CDR3 sequences in total; roughly 21% of them show up just once. The ten largest clones add up to around 40% of the sample.

The ophthalmopathy patients had moderately to severely active disease, with a Clinical Activity Score of 3 or higher, a NOSPECS grade of 4 or higher, and a disease duration of less than 3 months. Patients with other autoimmune diseases, uncontrolled infections, pregnancy or lactation were excluded from the study. Diagnosis was based on clinical symptoms, serum thyroxine, TRAb, thyroid ultrasound and orbital computed tomography. PBMCs were isolated from 7.5 to 10 ml of fresh peripheral blood by Ficoll-Paque density gradient centrifugation. Total RNA was extracted using Trizol reagent, and RNA quality was checked on an Agilent 2100 Bioanalyzer. The data were obtained in a study of Graves' ophthalmopathy and Graves' hyperthyroidism (dated by TCRdb to between 2017 and 2018). Broadly, across the study: Peripheral blood samples were taken at the time of initial diagnosis, before any treatment was given. To tell Graves' ophthalmopathy apart from Graves' hyperthyroidism, and to predict which patients would progress to ophthalmopathy, the study relied on TCR beta repertoire signatures. In total, 135 blood samples were TCR-sequenced: 40 to 45 ophthalmopathy, approximately 80 hyperthyroidism and 17 hyperthyroidism-to-ophthalmopathy patients. A discovery set of about a hundred patients (around 44 ophthalmopathy, about 58 stable hyperthyroidism) was enrolled to explore V-J signatures distinguishing ophthalmopathy from hyperthyroidism. For independent validation, a separate cohort was made up of approximately 18 hyperthyroidism patients plus 17 patients who later progressed from hyperthyroidism to ophthalmopathy. T-cell repertoires of thyroid tissue and blood were compared in 5 or 6 hyperthyroidism patients. Following sampling, methimazole starting at 30 mg daily was administered to hyperthyroidism patients, and high-dose intravenous methylprednisolone was administered to ophthalmopathy patients. The approximately 100 discovery patients were randomly divided into training and test sets at a 7:3 ratio. Study-wide conclusions, independent of this receptor: No statistical method was used to set the sample size in advance, and the investigators knew which group each participant was assigned to. The 13-signature model separated ophthalmopathy from stable hyperthyroidism with approximately 90% sensitivity and 81.08% specificity in cross-validation, and 80%/75% in the test set. In validation, the model predicted ophthalmopathy progression with about 71% sensitivity and roughly 72% specificity; 12 predicted patients were CT-confirmed with GO in a median of around 6.5 months. Most of the expanded thyroid clonotypes with a frequency above 0.001 were also detected in blood, and it was suggested that the thyroid immune response may be reflected by blood repertoires.

The germline V gene supplies CDR1 MGHDK and CDR2 SYGVNS. The CDR3 measures 15 amino acids from cysteine to phenylalanine. Kept here is only the CDR3 DNA, which spans 45 bases and is read in frame from base 1. A distance of 12 bases separates the germline ends of V and J, which lose 4 bases and 0 bases respectively. The source material was peripheral blood. Recombination joined TRBV25-1 with TRBJ1-1; too little of a D gene remains to name it. The sequence derives from a woman aged 50 to 65 with Graves' ophthalmopathy. Donor details come from another sample of the same person, matched by shared clones. The CDR3 region reads CASSGGSVVNTEAFF. The DNA sequence is TGTGCCAGCAGTGGAGGGTCGGTGGTGAACACTGAAGCTTTCTTT.